This TCR beta chain was captured in a study of post-analysis software for immune sequencing data. About this clonotype itself: Its antigen is undetermined.

Whole-study findings and limits: About five TRBV segments, including TRBV5-6, TRBV5-1 and TRBV20-1, were more frequent in patients than controls. Samples prepared in the same batch strongly co-clustered by F measure.

V was pared by 7 bases and J by 0 bases, with 10 bases between. CDR3 length: 13 amino acids. CDR1 is DFQATT and CDR2 is SNEGSKA in the germline V gene (reference sequence). Unique-molecular-identifier-tagged TCR beta cDNA libraries were used. MiXCR, run by TCRdb on the PCR reads, gives a single entry per CDR3 protein. The repertoire consists of roughly 800,000 distinct CDR3 sequences, with roughly 50% occurring once and the leading ten covering 4.6%. Sequenced input: blood. The clonotype comes from a girl between 10 and 17 years old with multiple sclerosis. The V call is TRBV20-1, the J call TRBJ2-4, with D perhaps TRBD1 or TRBD2 (6 bases each). The CDR3 loop reads CSGGGLAKNIQYF. The CDR3, as DNA: TGCAGTGGAGGGGGACTAGCCAAAAACATTCAGTACTTC.